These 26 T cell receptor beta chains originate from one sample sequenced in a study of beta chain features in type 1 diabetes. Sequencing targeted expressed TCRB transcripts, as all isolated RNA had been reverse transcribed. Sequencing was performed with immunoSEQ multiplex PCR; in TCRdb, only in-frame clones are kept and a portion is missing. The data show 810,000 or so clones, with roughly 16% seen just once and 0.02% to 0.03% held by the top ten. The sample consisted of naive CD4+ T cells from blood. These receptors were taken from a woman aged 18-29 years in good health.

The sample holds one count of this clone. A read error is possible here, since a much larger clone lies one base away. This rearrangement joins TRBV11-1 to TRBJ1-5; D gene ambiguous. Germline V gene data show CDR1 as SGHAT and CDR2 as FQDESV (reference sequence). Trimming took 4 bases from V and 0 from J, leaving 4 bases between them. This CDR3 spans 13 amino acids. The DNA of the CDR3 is TGTGCCAGCAGCTCAAATAGCAATCAGCCCCAGCATTTT. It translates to CASSSNSNQPQHF. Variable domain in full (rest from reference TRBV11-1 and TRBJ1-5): EAEVAQSPRYKITEKSQAVAFWCDPISGHATLYWYRQILGQGPELLVQFQDESVVDDSQLPKDRFSAERLKGVDSTLKIQPAELGDSAMYLCASSSNSNQPQHFGDGTRLSIL.

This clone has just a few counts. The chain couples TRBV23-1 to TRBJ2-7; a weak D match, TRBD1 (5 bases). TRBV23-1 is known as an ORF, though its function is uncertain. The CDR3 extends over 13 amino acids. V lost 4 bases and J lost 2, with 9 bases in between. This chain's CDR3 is CASSREGAYEQYF. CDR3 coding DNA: TGCGCCAGCAGTCGAGAAGGGGCCTACGAGCAGTACTTC.

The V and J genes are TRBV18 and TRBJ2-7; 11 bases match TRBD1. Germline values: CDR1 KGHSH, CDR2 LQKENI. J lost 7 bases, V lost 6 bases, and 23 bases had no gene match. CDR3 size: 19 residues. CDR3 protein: CASSRQDRGLSEASGEQYF. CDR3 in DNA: TGTGCCAGCTCCCGACAGGACAGGGGGCTCTCGGAGGCGTCAGGGGAGCAGTACTTC.

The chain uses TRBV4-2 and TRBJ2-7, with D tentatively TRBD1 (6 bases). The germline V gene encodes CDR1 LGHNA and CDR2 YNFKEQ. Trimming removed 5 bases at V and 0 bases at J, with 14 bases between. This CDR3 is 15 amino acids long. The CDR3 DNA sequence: TGTGCCAGCAGCTTAAGCCAGGGGTCCTCCTACGAGCAGTACTTC. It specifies CASSLSQGSSYEQYF.

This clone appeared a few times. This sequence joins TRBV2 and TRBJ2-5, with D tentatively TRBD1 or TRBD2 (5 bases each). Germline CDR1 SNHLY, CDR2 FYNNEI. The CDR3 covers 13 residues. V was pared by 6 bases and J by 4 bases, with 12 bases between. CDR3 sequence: CASRGTVLETQYF. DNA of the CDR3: TGTGCCAGCAGGGGGACGGTTCTAGAGACCCAGTACTTC.

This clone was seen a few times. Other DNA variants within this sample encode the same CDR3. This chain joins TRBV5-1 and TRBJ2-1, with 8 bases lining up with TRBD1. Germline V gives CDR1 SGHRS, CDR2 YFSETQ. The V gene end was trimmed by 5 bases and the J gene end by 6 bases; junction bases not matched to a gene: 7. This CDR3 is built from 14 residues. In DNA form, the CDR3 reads TGCGCCAGCAGAGGGGGCAGGGGGCCCAATGAGCAGTTCTTC. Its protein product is CASRGGRGPNEQFF.

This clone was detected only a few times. The CDR3 DNA reads as TGTGCCAGCACCACCCCTAGCGGGAGCCACAATGAGCAGTTCTTC. Its protein is CASTTPSGSHNEQFF. The chain couples TRBV6-6 to TRBJ2-1; TRBD2 matches at 10 bases. CDR3 length equals 15 residues. Per germline, CDR1 MNHNY and CDR2 SVGAGI (reference sequence). Unmatched junction bases numbered 8, after V lost 7 bases and J lost 5 bases.

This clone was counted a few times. Here the CDR3 reads CASRDRDREYF. CDR3 DNA: TGTGCCAGCAGAGACCGGGACAGGGAGTACTTC. V gene TRBV28 combines with J gene TRBJ2-7; 9 nucleotides agree with TRBD1. V gave up 6 bases and J gave up 11 bases; unmatched junction bases: 5. This CDR3 has 11 amino acids. Germline CDR1 is MDHEN and CDR2 is SYDVKM.

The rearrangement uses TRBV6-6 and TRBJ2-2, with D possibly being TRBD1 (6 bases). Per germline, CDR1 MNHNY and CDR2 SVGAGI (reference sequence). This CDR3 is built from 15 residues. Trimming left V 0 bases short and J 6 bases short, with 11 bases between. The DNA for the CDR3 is TGTGCCAGCAGTTACTCGGGCAGGGGTGCCGGGGAGCTGTTTTTT. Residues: CASSYSGRGAGELFF.

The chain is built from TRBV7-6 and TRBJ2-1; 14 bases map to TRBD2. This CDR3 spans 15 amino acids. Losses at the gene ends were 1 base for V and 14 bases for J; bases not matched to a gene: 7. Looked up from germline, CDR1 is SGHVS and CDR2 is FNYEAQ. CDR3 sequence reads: CASSLGGTSGSSKFF. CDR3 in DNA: TGTGCCAGCAGCTTAGGGGGGACTAGCGGGAGTTCGAAGTTCTTC.

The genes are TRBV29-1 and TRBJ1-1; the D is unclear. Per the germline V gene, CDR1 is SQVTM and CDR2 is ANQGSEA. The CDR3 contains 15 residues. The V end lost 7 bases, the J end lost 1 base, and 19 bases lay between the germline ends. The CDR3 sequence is CSAADPRHGNTEAFF. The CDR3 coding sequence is TGCAGCGCCGCGGACCCGCGGCACGGGAACACTGAAGCTTTCTTT.

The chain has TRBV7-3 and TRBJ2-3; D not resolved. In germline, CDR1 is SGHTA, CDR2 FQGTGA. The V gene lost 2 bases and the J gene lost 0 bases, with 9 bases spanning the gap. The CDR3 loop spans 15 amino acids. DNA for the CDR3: TGTGCCAGCAGCTTATTTGGGATTAGCACAGATACGCAGTATTTT. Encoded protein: CASSLFGISTDTQYF.

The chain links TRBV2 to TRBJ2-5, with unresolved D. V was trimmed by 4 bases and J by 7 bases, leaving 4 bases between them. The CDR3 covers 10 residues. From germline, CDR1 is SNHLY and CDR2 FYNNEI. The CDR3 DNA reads TGTGCCAGCAGTGTTCCGACCCAGTACTTC. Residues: CASSVPTQYF.

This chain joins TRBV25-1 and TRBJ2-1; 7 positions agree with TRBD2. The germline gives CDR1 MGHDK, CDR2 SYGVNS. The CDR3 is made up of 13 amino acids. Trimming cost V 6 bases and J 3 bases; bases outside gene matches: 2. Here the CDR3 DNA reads TGTGCCAGCAGCGGACTAGGCTACAATGAGCAGTTCTTC. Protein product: CASSGLGYNEQFF.

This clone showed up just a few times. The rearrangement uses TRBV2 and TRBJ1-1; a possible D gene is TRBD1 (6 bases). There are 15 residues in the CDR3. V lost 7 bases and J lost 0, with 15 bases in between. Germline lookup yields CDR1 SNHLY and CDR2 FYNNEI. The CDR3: CASIRVGGMNTEAFF. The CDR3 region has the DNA TGTGCCAGCATACGCGTCGGGGGCATGAACACTGAAGCTTTCTTT.

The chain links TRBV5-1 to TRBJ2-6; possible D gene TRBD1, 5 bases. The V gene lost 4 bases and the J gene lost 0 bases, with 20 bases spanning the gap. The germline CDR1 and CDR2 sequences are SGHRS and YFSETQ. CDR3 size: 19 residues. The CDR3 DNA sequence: TGCGCCAGCAGCAACCAGACAGTCCTCATAAGCTCTGGGGCCAACGTCCTGACTTTC. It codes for CASSNQTVLISSGANVLTF. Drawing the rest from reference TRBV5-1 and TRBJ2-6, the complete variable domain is KAGVTQTPRYLIKTRGQQVTLSCSPISGHRSVSWYQQTPGQGLQFLFEYFSETQRNKGNFPGRFSGRQFSNSRSEMNVSTLELGDSALYLCASSNQTVLISSGANVLTFGAGSRLTVL.

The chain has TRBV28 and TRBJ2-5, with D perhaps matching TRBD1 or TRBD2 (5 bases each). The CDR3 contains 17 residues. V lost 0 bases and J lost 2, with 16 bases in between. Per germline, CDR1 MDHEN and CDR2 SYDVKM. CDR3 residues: CASSLWVGAATQETQYF. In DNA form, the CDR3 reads TGTGCCAGCAGTTTATGGGTCGGGGCAGCCACACAAGAGACCCAGTACTTC.

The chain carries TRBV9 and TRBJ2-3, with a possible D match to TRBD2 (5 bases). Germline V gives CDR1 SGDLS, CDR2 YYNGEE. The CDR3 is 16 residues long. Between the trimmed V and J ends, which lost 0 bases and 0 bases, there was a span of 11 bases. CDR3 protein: CASSVDERKSTDTQYF. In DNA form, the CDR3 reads TGTGCCAGCAGCGTAGACGAGCGGAAAAGCACAGATACGCAGTATTTT.

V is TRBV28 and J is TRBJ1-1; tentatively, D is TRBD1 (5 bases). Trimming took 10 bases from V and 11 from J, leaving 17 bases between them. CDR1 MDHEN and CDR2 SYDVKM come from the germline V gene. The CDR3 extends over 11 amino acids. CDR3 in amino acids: CATQWWGSAFF. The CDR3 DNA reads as TGTGCCACCCAATGGTGGGGGTCGGCTTTCTTT.

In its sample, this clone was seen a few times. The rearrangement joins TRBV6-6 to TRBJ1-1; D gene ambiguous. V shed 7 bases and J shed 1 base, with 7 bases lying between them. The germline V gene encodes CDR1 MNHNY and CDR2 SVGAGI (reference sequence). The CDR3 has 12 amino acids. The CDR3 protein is CASTVRNTEAFF. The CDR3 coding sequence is TGTGCCAGCACGGTCAGGAACACTGAAGCTTTCTTT.

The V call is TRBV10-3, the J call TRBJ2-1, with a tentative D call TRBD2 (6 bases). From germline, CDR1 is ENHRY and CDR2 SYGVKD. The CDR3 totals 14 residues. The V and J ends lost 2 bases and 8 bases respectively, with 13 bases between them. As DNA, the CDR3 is TGTGCCATCAGTGAGGCGGGGTTGAGCGATGAGCAGTTCTTC. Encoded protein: CAISEAGLSDEQFF.

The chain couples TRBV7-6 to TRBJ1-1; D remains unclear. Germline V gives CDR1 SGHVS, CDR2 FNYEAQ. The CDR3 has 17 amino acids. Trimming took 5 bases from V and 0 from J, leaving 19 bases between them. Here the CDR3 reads CASSPMSALVMNTEAFF. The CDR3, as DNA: TGTGCCAGCAGCCCGATGAGTGCGTTGGTAATGAACACTGAAGCTTTCTTT.

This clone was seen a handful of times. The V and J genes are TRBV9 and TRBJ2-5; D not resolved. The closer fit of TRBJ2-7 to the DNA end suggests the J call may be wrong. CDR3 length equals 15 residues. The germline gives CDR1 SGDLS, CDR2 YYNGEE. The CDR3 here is CASSVDIDFSYEQYF. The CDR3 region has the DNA TGTGCCAGCAGCGTAGACATAGACTTCTCCTACGAGCAGTACTTC.

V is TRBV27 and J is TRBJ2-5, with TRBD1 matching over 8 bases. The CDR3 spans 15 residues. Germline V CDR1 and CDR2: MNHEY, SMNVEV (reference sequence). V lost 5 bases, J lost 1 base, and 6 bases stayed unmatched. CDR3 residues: CASSEIQGVQETQYF. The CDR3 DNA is TGTGCCAGCAGTGAGATACAGGGGGTCCAAGAGACCCAGTACTTC.

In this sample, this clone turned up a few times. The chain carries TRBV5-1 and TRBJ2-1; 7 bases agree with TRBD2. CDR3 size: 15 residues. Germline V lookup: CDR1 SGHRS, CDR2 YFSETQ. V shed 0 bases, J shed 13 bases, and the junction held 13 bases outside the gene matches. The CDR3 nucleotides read TGCGCCAGCAGCTTGGATGGGGGGACTAAGCTACCTCAGTTCTTC. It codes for CASSLDGGTKLPQFF.

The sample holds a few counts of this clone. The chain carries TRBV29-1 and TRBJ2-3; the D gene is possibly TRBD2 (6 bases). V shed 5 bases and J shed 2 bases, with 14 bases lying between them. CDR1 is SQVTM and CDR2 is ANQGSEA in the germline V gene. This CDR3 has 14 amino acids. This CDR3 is CSVFGAGYTDTQYF. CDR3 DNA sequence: TGCAGCGTTTTCGGGGCGGGATACACAGATACGCAGTATTTT.